This TCR beta chain was identified in a study of blood T cell repertoires in COVID-19 (TCRdb year 2020). General notes on the study: Samples from collaborators originated in the United States, Italy and Spain and spanned both the acute and convalescent phases of COVID-19. Sample metadata almost always included a de-identified subject ID, COVID-19 status, age in years and sex. Where available, HLA class I and class II types were taken from metadata supplied by the sample provider and were not determined by assay-based typing. Samples were obtained from the ongoing ImmuneRACE study (first 160 participants) and from about 1,300 subjects provided by 6 global collaborators. The prospective study material was composed of cDNA or gDNA derived from T cells, B-cell-depleted T cells, or PBMCs. Deeply sampled blood TCRbeta repertoires from subjects exposed to, actively infected with, or recovered from COVID-19 were included in the dataset. The repertoires were made available in a free public database intended to serve as a resource for research on the immune response to SARS-CoV-2.

From cysteine to phenylalanine, the CDR3 is 13 amino acids long. The sequence is cut down to CDR3 DNA, 39 bases in frame from base 1. V and J are trimmed by 7 bases and 5 bases, and the gene matches miss 10 bases of the junction. Looking up the germline V gene yields CDR1 SQVTM and CDR2 ANQGSEA. One collaborating source in Seattle enrolled patients while the patients were actively infected and followed the patients over time throughout the course of disease. Whole blood was collected in K2EDTA tubes by collaborating institutions according to the institutions' own protocols. For TCRbeta analysis, collaborators shipped samples as frozen whole blood, isolated PBMCs, or DNA extracted from either of those sample types. The immunoSEQ Assay, a bias-controlled multiplex PCR, was used to amplify TCRbeta CDR3 regions from genomic DNA. The study's processing was this. The number of nucleated cells in each sample was estimated by amplification of reference gene primers within the assay. To quantify the absolute abundance of each unique TCRbeta CDR3 rearrangement, sequence reads were collapsed and filtered. For each sample, productive Simpson clonality was calculated by taking the square root of Simpson's diversity index across productive rearrangements. Not all clones reach the TCRdb copy of this immuneACCESS table, which keeps in-frame sequences only. Checked studies attribute under half of the gap to unresolved V genes and leave the rest unexplained. Clone size and V and J calls were adopted from that table, with D and trimming inferred from the DNA. This sample holds about 140,000 clones; about 88% were observed only once. Together, the top ten hold approximately 2.5% of the sample.

The full study reports these points: How much clinical and demographic metadata was included differed by source and by participant, and the metadata was provided uncurated.

A remark on this clone: Its target antigen remains unknown. The sample holds no much larger clone one base away, and base qualities are not on file.

The receptor chain draws on TRBV29-1 and TRBJ1-2; the junction holds 7 bases that match TRBD1. The specimen was peripheral blood. This TCR was sampled from a human donor with COVID-19, enrolled during active disease. The donor label of this sample is uncertain. The sequenced DNA: TGCAGCGCCAGCGACAGGGTAGGGTATGGCTACACCTTC. This sequence encodes CSASDRVGYGYTF.